A selection of T cell receptor beta chains follows, all from one sample in a study of shared clonotypes between healthy human individuals. Sequencing used immunoSEQ multiplex PCR; TCRdb keeps in-frame clones, though not all of them. The sample contains roughly 700,000 clones, approximately 79% of which appear only once. Sequencing was performed on memory CD4+ T cells sorted from blood. The origin of the receptors is a woman aged 25 to 39 in good health. Both conserved end residues are part of each CDR3. Each record gives: D gene, clone size, CDR3 length, V gene, J gene, CDR3 protein. A D gene is named only where the DNA matches it firmly. Rows may omit the clone size; those that give it use once, few, many or a size class.

TRBD2	once	14	TRBV30	TRBJ2-2	CAWKGTINTGELFF
TRBD1	NA	20	TRBV19	TRBJ1-2	CASSIQLTPDRDRGLDGYTF
TRBD2	NA	15	TRBV5-1	TRBJ2-1	CASSLSTSGYNEQFF
NA	NA	15	TRBV16	TRBJ1-5	CASSHSNRGNQPQHF
TRBD1	once	17	TRBV11-3	TRBJ2-1	CASSLDGGTGGYNEQFF
NA	NA	12	TRBV29-1	TRBJ2-7	CSVEDYRDEQYF
TRBD2	NA	17	TRBV19	TRBJ2-1	CASTRTSGRTPYNEQFF
NA	NA	15	TRBV7-9	TRBJ1-2	CASSLGGQQGFGYTF
TRBD1	NA	16	TRBV6-4	TRBJ2-5	CASSITRGRGGETQYF
NA	NA	13	TRBV21-1	TRBJ1-2	CASGAGTYYGYTF
TRBD1	NA	16	TRBV5-4	TRBJ2-3	CASSLGVDRRTDTQYF
NA	NA	12	TRBV11-2	TRBJ2-1	CASSWRNNEQFF
NA	NA	15	TRBV18	TRBJ1-4	CASSLDISTNEKLFF
TRBD1	NA	12	TRBV28	TRBJ2-7	CASSTTGVEQYF
TRBD1	NA	14	TRBV19	TRBJ2-3	CASTPDRVADTQYF
NA	NA	14	TRBV14	TRBJ2-7	CASRASGDYGEQYF
TRBD2	once	14	TRBV2	TRBJ2-7	CASSLQGLEYEQYF
TRBD2	NA	17	TRBV7-9	TRBJ2-7	CASSLDPSGRGVYEQYF
NA	NA	14	TRBV27	TRBJ2-3	CASSLGTSSDTQYF
NA	NA	16	TRBV6-1	TRBJ1-1	CASSDWDLVGNTEAFF
TRBD2	few	14	TRBV30	TRBJ2-2	CAWRVAGGPGELFF
NA	few	13	TRBV7-9	TRBJ1-5	CASSSGHNQPQHF
NA	few	15	TRBV7-2	TRBJ1-1	CASSPLVLISTEAFF
NA	NA	13	TRBV28	TRBJ1-5	CASSAVSNQPQHF
TRBD2	NA	14	TRBV7-2	TRBJ2-7	CASSRLAGLYEQYF
NA	NA	15	TRBV5-1	TRBJ2-1	CASSSESPGYNEQFF
TRBD2	few	20	TRBV4-2	TRBJ2-1	CASSQDRRLAGHSSYNEQFF
NA	once	14	TRBV2	TRBJ2-2	CASSEVGGGGELFF
NA	NA	14	TRBV27	TRBJ1-4	CASSLWGNNEKLFF
TRBD1	NA	13	TRBV19	TRBJ2-5	CASRTDRGRTQYF
NA	NA	14	TRBV9	TRBJ1-2	CASSAPSGINGYTF
NA	few	15	TRBV19	TRBJ2-6	CASSLLVSGANVLTF
NA	NA	14	TRBV19	TRBJ2-5	CASSSRGGGETQYF
NA	NA	15	TRBV10-1	TRBJ2-1	CASSATLLAANEQFF
TRBD1	NA	16	TRBV28	TRBJ2-7	CASSLFRDRGYYEQYF
NA	NA	13	TRBV30	TRBJ2-7	CAWRPGLTYEQYF
NA	NA	16	TRBV9	TRBJ2-3	CASSKQPGTVSDTQYF
NA	many	15	TRBV4-1	TRBJ1-2	CASSQAYGVGYGYTF
TRBD1	NA	14	TRBV5-6	TRBJ1-3	CASSTLGQENTIYF
TRBD1	NA	17	TRBV7-2	TRBJ1-2	CASSLGGPGQGDGGYTF
NA	NA	15	TRBV19	TRBJ2-3	CASTTMGTAGDTQYF
NA	NA	14	TRBV4-1	TRBJ2-5	CASSQAGLQETQYF
NA	NA	14	TRBV28	TRBJ2-7	CASSPTHLSYEQYF
TRBD2	NA	17	TRBV19	TRBJ2-1	CASSPRRRPSGNREQFF
NA	NA	13	TRBV18	TRBJ2-5	CASSPLAIETQYF
TRBD2	few	17	TRBV5-8	TRBJ2-5	CASSLGGTSGSQETQYF
NA	NA	15	TRBV6-5	TRBJ2-7	CASSLRGVMGYEQYF
TRBD1	NA	13	TRBV7-9	TRBJ2-7	CASSLGQLGEQYF
NA	NA	13	TRBV6-1	TRBJ2-7	CASSVTDSYEQYF
NA	NA	11	TRBV29-1	TRBJ1-2	CSVETNYGYTF
TRBD1	NA	14	TRBV5-1	TRBJ1-3	CASSPTGTGNTIYF
NA	NA	14	TRBV19	TRBJ2-7	CASSRTASSYEQYF